This T cell receptor beta chain was recovered during a study of blood T cell repertoires in COVID-19. This table comes from immunoSEQ multiplex PCR, and its TCRdb copy is limited to in-frame clones, with some not included. The table includes 230,000 or so clones, 85% to 90% detected once. CDR3 length: 15 amino acids. From germline, CDR1 is SGHTS and CDR2 YDEGEE. After removal of 3 bases from V and 2 bases from J, the junction contained 5 bases not matched to a gene. Sequencing used peripheral blood. The chain joins TRBV5-8 to TRBJ1-1; TRBD1 agrees at 9 bases. This TCR derives from a woman between 55 and 75 years old with COVID-19, enrolled during active disease. The CDR3 protein is CASSWSQGANTEAFF. CDR3 coding DNA: TGTGCCAGCAGCTGGTCACAGGGGGCTAACACTGAAGCTTTCTTT.